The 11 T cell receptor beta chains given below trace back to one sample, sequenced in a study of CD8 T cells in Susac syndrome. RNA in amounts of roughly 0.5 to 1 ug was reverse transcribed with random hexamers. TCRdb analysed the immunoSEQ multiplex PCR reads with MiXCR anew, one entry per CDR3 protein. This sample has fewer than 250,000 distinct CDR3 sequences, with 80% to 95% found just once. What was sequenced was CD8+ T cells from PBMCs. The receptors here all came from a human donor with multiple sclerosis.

In DNA, the CDR3 is TGTGCCAGCAGCCTCCGGCCCGGGGAGCTGTTTTTT. This encodes CASSLRPGELFF. This rearrangement joins TRBV12-3 or TRBV12-4 to TRBJ2-2, with D unresolved. V lost 6 bases, J lost 6 bases, and 8 bases lay in between. The length of the CDR3 is 12 residues.

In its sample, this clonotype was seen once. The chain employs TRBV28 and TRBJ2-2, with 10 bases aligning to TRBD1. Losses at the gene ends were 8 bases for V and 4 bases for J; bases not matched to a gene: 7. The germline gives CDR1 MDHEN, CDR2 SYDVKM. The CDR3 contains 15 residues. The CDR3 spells CASYPGQGITGELFF. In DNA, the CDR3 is TGTGCCAGCTACCCGGGACAGGGGATCACCGGGGAGCTGTTTTTT.

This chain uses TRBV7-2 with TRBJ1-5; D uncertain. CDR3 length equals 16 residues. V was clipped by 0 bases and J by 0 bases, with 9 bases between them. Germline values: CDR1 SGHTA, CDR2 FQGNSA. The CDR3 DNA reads TGTGCCAGCAGCTTAGCGGGCAGGACTAGCAATCAGCCCCAGCATTTT. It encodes CASSLAGRTSNQPQHF.

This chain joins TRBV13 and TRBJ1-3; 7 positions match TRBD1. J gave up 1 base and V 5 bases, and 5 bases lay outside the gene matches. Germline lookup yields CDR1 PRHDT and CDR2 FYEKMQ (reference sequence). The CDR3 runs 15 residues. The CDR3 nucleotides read TGTGCCAGCAGCGACACAGGGGAATCTGGAAACACCATATATTTT. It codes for CASSDTGESGNTIYF. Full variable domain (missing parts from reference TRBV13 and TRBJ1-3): AAGVIQSPRHLIKEKRETATLKCYPIPRHDTVYWYQQGPGQDPQFLISFYEKMQSDKGSIPDRFSAQQFSDYHSELNMSSLELGDSALYFCASSDTGESGNTIYFGEGSWLTVV.

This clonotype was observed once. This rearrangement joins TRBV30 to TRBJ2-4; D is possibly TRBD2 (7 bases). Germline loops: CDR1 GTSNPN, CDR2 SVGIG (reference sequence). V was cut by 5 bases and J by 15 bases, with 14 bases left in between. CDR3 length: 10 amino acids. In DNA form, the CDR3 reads TGTGCCTGGGAGCGGGGACAATTGTACTTC. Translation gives CAWERGQLYF.

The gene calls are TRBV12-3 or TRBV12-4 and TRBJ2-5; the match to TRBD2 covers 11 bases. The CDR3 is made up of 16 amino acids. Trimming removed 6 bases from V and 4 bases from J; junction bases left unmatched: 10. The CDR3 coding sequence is TGTGCCAGCAGCTCCAACCTAGCGGGAGGCAGAGAGACCCAGTACTTC. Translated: CASSSNLAGGRETQYF.

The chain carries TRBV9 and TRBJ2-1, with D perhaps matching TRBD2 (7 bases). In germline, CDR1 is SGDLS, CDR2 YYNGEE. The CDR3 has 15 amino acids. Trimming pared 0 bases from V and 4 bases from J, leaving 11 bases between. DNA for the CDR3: TGTGCCAGCAGCGTAGAGGCGGGGGCTTACAATGAGCAGTTCTTC. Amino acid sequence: CASSVEAGAYNEQFF.

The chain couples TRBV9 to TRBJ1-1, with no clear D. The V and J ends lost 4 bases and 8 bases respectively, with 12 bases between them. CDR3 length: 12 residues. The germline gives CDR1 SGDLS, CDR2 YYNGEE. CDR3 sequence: CASSRSGREAFF. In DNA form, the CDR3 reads TGTGCCAGCAGCCGATCCGGGAGGGAAGCTTTCTTT.

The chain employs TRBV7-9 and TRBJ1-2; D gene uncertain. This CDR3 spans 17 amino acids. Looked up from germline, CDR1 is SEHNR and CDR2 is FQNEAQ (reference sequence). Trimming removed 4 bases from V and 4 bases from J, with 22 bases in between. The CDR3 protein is CASSSSYVALHGYGYTF. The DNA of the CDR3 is TGTGCCAGCAGCTCCTCTTACGTCGCGCTCCACGGCTATGGCTACACCTTC.

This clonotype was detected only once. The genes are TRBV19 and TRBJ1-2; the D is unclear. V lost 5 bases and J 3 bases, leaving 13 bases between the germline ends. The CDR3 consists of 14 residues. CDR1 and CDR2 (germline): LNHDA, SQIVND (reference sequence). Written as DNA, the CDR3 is TGTGCCAGTAGTTCAGCGACTACCGACTATGGCTACACCTTC. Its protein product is CASSSATTDYGYTF.

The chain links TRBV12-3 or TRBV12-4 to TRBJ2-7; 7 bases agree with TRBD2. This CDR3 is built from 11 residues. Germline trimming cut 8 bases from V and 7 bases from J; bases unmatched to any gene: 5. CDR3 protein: CASGWGGEQYF. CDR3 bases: TGTGCCAGCGGGTGGGGGGGAGAGCAGTACTTC.